This T cell receptor beta chain was retrieved from a study of human T cells and chemical hapten exposure. Study-level points and caveats: The study found that DPC sensitization did not change TCRs above 1 in 1000 frequency.

This CDR3 region has 14 residues. CDR1 and CDR2 from the germline V gene are SEHNR and FQNEAQ (reference sequence). The V end lost 5 bases, the J end lost 7 bases, and 12 bases lay between the germline ends. Time point of the sample: patch test 1, 2 weeks after DPC sensitization. As to treatment: therapeutic diphenylcyclopropenone sensitization with weekly scalp DPC. On this clonotype: Its target is unknown.

The library put unique molecular identifiers onto individual cDNA molecules. One entry per CDR3 protein, called by TCRdb with MiXCR from the RACE reads. This table has 300,000 to 350,000 distinct CDR3 sequences, approximately 6.9% appearing once. The source material was whole blood, sampled in connection with sensitization to the hapten diphenylcyclopropenone (DPC). The rearrangement uses TRBV7-9 and TRBJ1-6; D gene ambiguous. This TCR derives from a woman aged 18-29 years with alopecia areata. Some clones in this sample may be carry-over from other donors' samples. The CDR3 reads CASSRSELNSPLHF. DNA of the CDR3: TGTGCCAGCAGCCGAAGCGAATTAAATTCACCCCTCCACTTT.